This record looks at one T cell receptor (beta chain) sequence and its context. The antigen is undetermined. This CDR3 spans 15 amino acids. V was pared by 1 base and J by 4 bases, with 11 bases between. CDR1 and CDR2 from the germline V gene are SNHLY and FYNNEI. TCRdb used MiXCR to reprocess the 5' RACE reads, holding one entry per CDR3 protein. The table shows roughly 380,000 distinct CDR3 sequences, with about 28% occurring only once. The data belong to a study of identical twins' blood T cells. Broader study findings: Shared CDR3 clonotype counts tracked mainly the product of cloneset sizes.

The gene calls are TRBV2 and TRBJ1-3, with a possible D match to TRBD1 (6 bases). The receptor was derived from a woman between 18 and 49 years old in good health. Source material: PBMCs. CDR3 sequence reads: CASSEGWTAGNTIYF. The CDR3 coding sequence is TGTGCCAGCAGTGAAGGGTGGACAGCAGGAAACACCATATATTTT.